The present T cell receptor beta chain was sequenced within a study of Ad26.COV2.S vaccination and SARS-CoV-2 variants. General study points: Vaccine recipients surpassed placebo recipients in spike-specific TCR breadth. From the TCR breadth and depth analyses, total T cell responses may have been underestimated. Substantial breadth was reported for post-vaccination spike-specific CD8+ and CD4+ T cells. Comparable non-spike TCR breadth was observed in vaccine and placebo recipients.

Details on this clone: What it binds is not known.

Assay: immunoSEQ multiplex PCR; the TCRdb copy retains only in-frame clones and omits some. The sample records some 39,000 clones, 75% to 85% being singletons. Germline values: CDR1 LGHDT, CDR2 YNNKEL (reference sequence). V was trimmed by 8 bases and J by 4 bases, leaving 8 bases between them. This CDR3 has 11 amino acids. The receptor's source is a human donor who had recovered from COVID-19. The rearrangement joins TRBV3-1 (or the pseudogene TRBV3-2) to TRBJ2-5; D gene uncertain. The sample here was peripheral blood, taken after recovery from COVID-19. CDR3 DNA: TGTGCCAGCTTGGCATTAGAGACCCAGTACTTC. It yields the protein CASLALETQYF.